These 29 T cell receptor beta chains originate from one sample sequenced in a study of blood T cell repertoires in COVID-19. TCRdb keeps only in-frame clones here, not all; method: immunoSEQ multiplex PCR. The profile shows roughly 100,000 clones, 75% to 90% of them singletons. Sequencing used peripheral blood. Receptor source: a man between 60 and 75 years old with acute or convalescent COVID-19.

This rearrangement joins TRBV28 to TRBJ2-7; D may be TRBD1 (5 bases). This CDR3 has 14 residues. Germline V lookup: CDR1 MDHEN, CDR2 SYDVKM. The V end was cut by 5 bases, the J end by 0 bases, with 11 bases between. This CDR3 is CASSLPGYSYEQYF. CDR3 nucleotide sequence: TGTGCCAGCAGTCTACCAGGGTACTCCTACGAGCAGTACTTC. The variable domain in full, completed from reference TRBV28 and TRBJ2-7, reads DVKVTQSSRYLVKRTGEKVFLECVQDMDHENMFWYRQDPGLGLRLIYFSYDVKMKEKGDIPEGYSVSREKKERFSLILESASTNQTSMYLCASSLPGYSYEQYFGPGTRLTVT.

This clone was observed once. This chain connects TRBV18 to TRBJ2-5, with no clear D. The CDR3 runs 11 residues. Per germline, CDR1 KGHSH and CDR2 LQKENI. Trimming stripped 8 bases from V and 1 base from J, with 5 bases between. CDR3 nucleotide sequence: TGTGCCAGCGGCACCCAAGAGACCCAGTACTTC. This gives the protein CASGTQETQYF.

V gene TRBV21-1 combines with J gene TRBJ1-1. TRBV21-1 is termed a pseudogene. The CDR3 totals 15 residues. CDR3 residues: CASSKVHHGNTEAFF. Here the CDR3 DNA reads TGTGCCAGCAGCAAAGTCCATCACGGGAACACTGAAGCTTTCTTT.

The V call is TRBV28, the J call TRBJ1-2, with D possibly being TRBD1 (5 bases). Germline CDR1 is MDHEN and CDR2 is SYDVKM. V was pared by 4 bases and J by 8 bases, with 23 bases between. CDR3 length equals 16 residues. This CDR3 is CASSSLSLGAAYGYTF. CDR3 coding DNA: TGTGCCAGCAGTTCCCTCAGTTTAGGGGCCGCCTACGGCTACACCTTC.

The V gene is TRBV18, the J gene TRBJ1-5, with 7 bases matching TRBD1. The CDR3 runs to 18 residues. Germline CDR1 and CDR2: KGHSH and LQKENI. Trimming removed 6 bases from V and 2 bases from J; junction bases left unmatched: 16. The CDR3 coding sequence is TGTGCCAGCTCCCTCAATCGGGCTACCCAGGGGGGCAATCAGCCCCAGCATTTT. Amino acids: CASSLNRATQGGNQPQHF.

Only a few counts were recorded for this clone. For the CDR3, the DNA is TGTGCCAGCAGCCAAGACGCCAGGGGTTTTGGTTCACCCCTCCACTTT. Protein: CASSQDARGFGSPLHF. The chain recombines TRBV3-1 (or the pseudogene TRBV3-2) with TRBJ1-6, with a possible D match to TRBD1 (6 bases). The V and J ends lost 0 bases and 9 bases respectively, with 15 bases between them. CDR1 is LGHDT, CDR2 YNNKEL, per germline (reference sequence). The CDR3 consists of 16 residues.

J is TRBJ2-2 and V is TRBV4-1; TRBD1 might be the D (5 bases). This CDR3 is built from 18 residues. The germline gives CDR1 MGHRA, CDR2 YSYEKL. The V gene lost 2 bases and the J gene lost 3 bases, with 19 bases spanning the gap. The CDR3 nucleotides are TGCGCCAGCAGCCAAAGGACACGGAATGGTATAGACACCGGGGAGCTGTTTTTT. It encodes CASSQRTRNGIDTGELFF.

This clone has more than one count but fewer than ten. The rearrangement uses TRBV5-4 and TRBJ1-1; 8 bases fit TRBD1. The junction had 5 bases not matched to a gene; V was cut back by 4 bases and J by 0 bases. The CDR3 loop spans 15 amino acids. Germline CDR1 SGHNT, CDR2 YYREEE (reference sequence). The CDR3 DNA is TGTGCCAGCAGCAGACAGGGGAACATGAACACTGAAGCTTTCTTT. It yields the protein CASSRQGNMNTEAFF. Full variable domain (rest looked up from reference TRBV5-4 and TRBJ1-1): ETGVTQSPTHLIKTRGQQVTLRCSSQSGHNTVSWYQQALGQGPQFIFQYYREEENGRGNFPPRFSGLQFPNYSSELNVNALELDDSALYLCASSRQGNMNTEAFFGQGTRLTVV.

This clone was seen a single time. An end of the junction differs from the germline gene, which may be a read error. The rearrangement uses TRBV5-1 and TRBJ2-1; TRBD2 matches at 7 bases. There are 16 residues in the CDR3. Per the germline V gene, CDR1 is SGHRS and CDR2 is YFSETQ. The CDR3 sequence is CASSSNPGTNNNGQFF. The DNA of the CDR3 is TGCGCCAGCAGCTCCAACCCCGGGACTAATAACAATGGGCAGTTCTTC.

This sequence joins TRBV11-3 and TRBJ1-1; no firm D call. CDR1 SGHNT and CDR2 YENEEA come from the germline V gene. The CDR3 is 15 amino acids. V gave up 1 base and J gave up 3 bases, with 12 bases separating them. CDR3 region: CASSLALYADTEAFF. As DNA, the CDR3 is TGTGCCAGCAGCTTAGCTCTCTATGCGGACACTGAAGCTTTCTTT. The complete variable domain, with remaining parts taken from reference TRBV11-3 and TRBJ1-1, reads EAGVVQSPRYKIIEKKQPVAFWCNPISGHNTLYWYLQNLGQGPELLIRYENEEAVDDSQLPKDRFSAERLKGVDSTLKIQPAELGDSAVYLCASSLALYADTEAFFGQGTRLTVV.

The rearrangement links TRBV4-2 to TRBJ2-1; 11 bases are a match to TRBD2. With 4 bases clipped from V and 10 bases from J, the junction kept 9 bases outside the gene matches. The CDR3 totals 15 residues. Germline CDR1 is LGHNA and CDR2 is YNFKEQ. This CDR3 is CASSPGLAEPGEQFF. In DNA form, the CDR3 reads TGTGCCAGCAGCCCGGGACTAGCGGAACCTGGGGAGCAGTTCTTC.

The rearrangement links TRBV5-1 to TRBJ1-4; D is unclear. The CDR3 loop spans 16 amino acids. V was cut by 6 bases and J by 1 base, with 16 bases left in between. Germline CDR1 is SGHRS and CDR2 is YFSETQ. The CDR3 loop reads CASTYLLTGTNEKLFF. The CDR3 coding sequence is TGCGCCAGCACCTATCTCCTGACGGGAACTAATGAAAAACTGTTTTTT.

CDR3 amino acids: CASSATGWHGYTF. The DNA for the CDR3 is TGTGCCAGCAGCGCGACAGGGTGGCATGGCTACACCTTC. The chain employs TRBV6-5 and TRBJ1-2; 7 bases are a match to TRBD1. CDR3 length: 13 amino acids. V shed 6 bases, J shed 6 bases, and the junction held 7 bases outside the gene matches. The germline gives CDR1 MNHEY, CDR2 SVGAGI.

This clone has just one count. The chain combines TRBV6-5 with TRBJ2-7, with D possibly matching TRBD2 (6 bases). CDR1 is MNHEY, CDR2 SVGAGI, per germline. The length of the CDR3 is 14 residues. V lost 6 bases, J lost 2 bases, and 14 bases lay in between. The CDR3 loop is CASRPGLGPYEQYF. CDR3 DNA sequence: TGTGCCAGCAGGCCGGGACTGGGCCCCTACGAGCAGTACTTC.

The chain employs TRBV7-9 and TRBJ2-7, with D maybe TRBD1 (6 bases). This CDR3 contains 14 residues. V gave up 3 bases and J gave up 2 bases, with 11 bases separating them. Germline V gives CDR1 SEHNR, CDR2 FQNEAQ (reference sequence). The CDR3 DNA follows: TGTGCCAGCAGCTTTGACAGGTATACCTACGAGCAGTACTTC. This sequence encodes CASSFDRYTYEQYF. Full variable domain (rest looked up from reference TRBV7-9 and TRBJ2-7): DTGVSQNPRHKITKRGQNVTFRCDPISEHNRLYWYRQTLGQGPEFLTYFQNEAQLEKSRLLSDRFSAERPKGSFSTLEIQRTEQGDSAMYLCASSFDRYTYEQYFGPGTRLTVT.

The gene calls are TRBV28 and TRBJ1-4; TRBD1 matches at 7 bases. From germline, CDR1 is MDHEN and CDR2 SYDVKM. Germline trimming cut 2 bases from V and 10 bases from J; bases unmatched to any gene: 7. The CDR3 runs to 14 residues. The CDR3 here is CASSLRRGPRKLFF. The CDR3 nucleotides read TGTGCCAGCAGTTTAAGGAGGGGGCCTAGAAAACTGTTTTTT.

This clone was counted a few times. The chain uses TRBV29-1 and TRBJ2-1; 9 bases align to TRBD2. The V gene's germline CDR1 is SQVTM and CDR2 ANQGSEA. This CDR3 is 16 amino acids long. The trim removed 2 bases at V and 1 base at J, leaving 6 bases unmatched. The CDR3 coding sequence is TGCAGCGTTGAACTCCCCCTAGCGGGGTCCTACAATGAGCAGTTCTTC. It codes for CSVELPLAGSYNEQFF.

The V and J genes are TRBV19 and TRBJ2-5, with TRBD2 matching 11 bases. With 7 bases clipped from V and 5 bases from J, the junction kept 3 bases outside the gene matches. The CDR3 extends over 13 amino acids. The germline CDR1 and CDR2 sequences are LNHDA and SQIVND (reference sequence). Here the CDR3 reads CASTGLAGETQYF. CDR3 sequence (DNA): TGTGCCAGTACCGGACTAGCGGGTGAGACCCAGTACTTC.

This clone was counted a single time. The chain couples TRBV5-1 to TRBJ1-5; a possible D gene is TRBD1 (6 bases). The CDR3 extends over 14 amino acids. The germline V and J ends were trimmed by 0 bases and 9 bases, with 13 bases remaining between them. Germline CDR1 is SGHRS and CDR2 is YFSETQ. For the CDR3, the DNA is TGCGCCAGCAGCTTGGGGGGGCAAGTCTCGCCCCAGCATTTT. Its protein is CASSLGGQVSPQHF. Supplemented by reference TRBV5-1 and TRBJ1-5, the full variable domain reads KAGVTQTPRYLIKTRGQQVTLSCSPISGHRSVSWYQQTPGQGLQFLFEYFSETQRNKGNFPGRFSGRQFSNSRSEMNVSTLELGDSALYLCASSLGGQVSPQHFGDGTRLSIL.

The chain couples TRBV7-8 to TRBJ2-1; 13 bases line up with TRBD2. The V gene's germline CDR1 is SGHVS and CDR2 FQNEAQ. V was pared by 5 bases and J by 8 bases, with 15 bases of the junction left unmatched. This CDR3 is 18 amino acids long. The CDR3 spells CASSRGTTSGRVLDEQFF. In nucleotides, the CDR3 is TGTGCCAGCAGCCGGGGCACTACTAGCGGGAGGGTATTGGATGAGCAGTTCTTC.

The gene calls are TRBV4-3 and TRBJ2-1, with D perhaps matching TRBD2 (5 bases). Germline V gene lookup returns CDR1 LGHNA and CDR2 YSLEER. With 3 bases removed from V and 6 bases from J, the gap between germline ends came to 12 bases. The length of the CDR3 is 14 residues. This CDR3 reads CASSHSGSSNEQFF. The DNA of the CDR3 is TGCGCCAGCAGCCACAGTGGGAGCTCCAATGAGCAGTTCTTC.

J is TRBJ2-7 and V is TRBV5-5; TRBD2 aligns across 9 bases. The CDR3 has 19 residues. J was trimmed by 1 base and V by 4 bases; bases with no gene match: 18. Germline CDR1 is SGHKS and CDR2 is YYEKEE (reference sequence). Written as DNA, the CDR3 is TGTGCCAGCAGCCCCCTAGGACTTAAGAGCGGGAGGAGGTCCTACGAGCAGTACTTC. Its translation: CASSPLGLKSGRRSYEQYF.

This chain connects TRBV3-1 (or the pseudogene TRBV3-2) to TRBJ2-7, with D possibly TRBD1 on 6 matching bases. Between the trimmed V and J ends, which lost 3 bases and 11 bases, there was a span of 17 bases. The germline CDR1 and CDR2 sequences are LGHDT and YNNKEL (reference sequence). This CDR3 contains 13 residues. CDR3 loop: CASSQAGETAEYV. CDR3 DNA: TGTGCCAGCAGCCAGGCAGGGGAAACGGCGGAGTACGTC.

The CDR3 DNA is TGTGCCAGCTCACCAAACAGGGGTGAGACCCAGTACTTC. Translation gives CASSPNRGETQYF. The chain carries TRBV18 and TRBJ2-5; TRBD1 aligns across 7 bases. The germline gives CDR1 KGHSH, CDR2 LQKENI. Unmatched junction bases numbered 2, after V lost 2 bases and J lost 5 bases. The CDR3 is 13 amino acids.

The chain joins TRBV27 to TRBJ2-3; 14 nucleotides agree with TRBD2. Germline lookup yields CDR1 MNHEY and CDR2 SMNVEV (reference sequence). The V and J ends lost 5 bases and 5 bases, in that order; junction bases with no gene match: 6. This CDR3 contains 16 residues. For the CDR3, the DNA is TGTGCCAGCAGTGGGCCGGGACTAGCGGGAGTAGATACGCAGTATTTT. Its protein product is CASSGPGLAGVDTQYF.

This chain links TRBV2 with TRBJ1-1; a weak D match, TRBD1 (5 bases). Trimming cost V 3 bases and J 10 bases, with 9 bases left between them. The CDR3 runs 11 residues. Per the germline V gene, CDR1 is SNHLY and CDR2 is FYNNEI. Here the CDR3 reads CASSEYGAAFF. DNA of the CDR3: TGTGCCAGCAGTGAGTATGGGGCAGCTTTCTTT. Together with reference TRBV2 and TRBJ1-1, the CDR3 gives the full variable domain: EPEVTQTPSHQVTQMGQEVILRCVPISNHLYFYWYRQILGQKVEFLVSFYNNEISEKSEIFDDQFSVERPDGSNFTLKIRSTKLEDSAMYFCASSEYGAAFFGQGTRLTVV.

DNA of the CDR3: TGTGCCAGCTCACCACCGGGACAAGATAATTCACCCCTCCACTTT. Translated: CASSPPGQDNSPLHF. The chain links TRBV18 to TRBJ1-6; D may be TRBD1 (6 bases). CDR1 is KGHSH and CDR2 is LQKENI in the germline V gene. Trimming left V 0 bases short and J 5 bases short, with 8 bases between. The CDR3 loop spans 15 amino acids.

The V gene is TRBV7-8, the J gene TRBJ2-7; D ambiguous. Trimming pared 0 bases from V and 3 bases from J, leaving 6 bases between. CDR1 is SGHVS, CDR2 FQNEAQ, per germline. The CDR3 totals 13 residues. The CDR3 nucleotides are TGTGCCAGCAGCTTAGCGCCCGGCTACGAGCAGTACGTC. Amino acid sequence: CASSLAPGYEQYV.

By share, this clone ranks as medium-sized (0.01 to 0.1%). The V call is TRBV2, the J call TRBJ1-3; D not resolved. The CDR3 has 15 residues. The V end was cut by 9 bases, the J end by 2 bases, with 17 bases between. Germline V lookup: CDR1 SNHLY, CDR2 FYNNEI. CDR3 amino acids: CASNRPGEAGNTIYF. In nucleotides, the CDR3 is TGTGCCAGTAATCGTCCCGGGGAAGCTGGAAACACCATATATTTT.